This TCR beta chain was found in a study of shared clonotypes between healthy human individuals. About the research overall: CD4 naive cells filled three plates per donor, CD4 memory three, CD8 naive two and CD8 memory one. Study results and limitations: Among non-shared clonotypes, generation probabilities were lower than among those shared by all four donors.

Using immunoSEQ multiplex PCR, the repertoire was profiled, and TCRdb retains in-frame clones only, with some absent. The sample records about 710,000 clones, roughly 72% being singletons. None of the donors, who were healthy HIV-negative adults, had recently had acute infections or vaccinations. Trimming stripped 0 bases from V and 5 bases from J, with 11 bases between. The CDR3 has 14 amino acids. Per the germline V gene, CDR1 is SGHAT and CDR2 is FQNNGV. This clone was detected only once. The antigen remains undetermined. The clonotype was recovered from a woman aged 30 to 39 in good health. The chain carries TRBV11-2 and TRBJ2-7, with D perhaps assigned TRBD1 or TRBD2 (5 bases each). Specimen: memory CD4+ T cells sorted from blood. Indicated subset: CD45RA-negative fraction. In DNA, the CDR3 is TGTGCCAGCAGCTTAGATACTCGGGGCGACGAGCAGTACTTC. Translated: CASSLDTRGDEQYF.